This entry lists 27 T cell receptor beta chains sequenced from one sample in a study of blood T cells in healthy people across ages (dated by TCRdb to 2014 to 2015). Library preparation was by 5' RACE. TCRdb records Illumina HiSeq 2500 as the sequencer. The second PCR ran for roughly 6 to 11 cycles and used a J-beta primer mix along with a sample-barcoded 5' primer. Using fastp at Q25 and MiXCR, TCRdb reprocessed the public reads and kept productive beta chains. Entries that share a CDR3 protein sequence are merged under the most common genes and DNA. For this sample there are 550,000 to 800,000 distinct CDR3 sequences; around 20% appear just once. The ten biggest clones cover roughly 3.6% of the sample. Sequenced: blood. The receptors derive from a man between 65 and 79 years old in good health.

The count of this clonotype is one. The chain joins TRBV10-3 to TRBJ2-2; D ambiguous. Germline V gives CDR1 ENHRY, CDR2 SYGVKD. With 6 bases removed from V and 2 bases from J, the gap between germline ends came to 7 bases. The CDR3 extends over 13 amino acids. CDR3 residues: CAIRMENTGELFF. CDR3 in DNA: TGTGCCATCAGGATGGAAAACACCGGGGAGCTGTTTTTT.

This clonotype came up a few times. This chain joins TRBV20-1 and TRBJ2-1; 9 positions agree with TRBD2. Trimming removed 4 bases from V and 4 bases from J; junction bases left unmatched: 8. The CDR3 sequence is 15 residues long. The germline V gene has CDR1 DFQATT and CDR2 SNEGSKA (reference sequence). The CDR3 DNA sequence: TGCAGTGCTACTCGTGGACTAGCGAGGTACAATGAGCAGTTCTTC. It codes for CSATRGLARYNEQFF.

This chain uses TRBV7-2 with TRBJ1-3; 8 bases match TRBD1. With 2 bases clipped from V and 7 bases from J, the junction kept 7 bases outside the gene matches. This CDR3 has 15 residues. Germline loops: CDR1 SGHTA, CDR2 FQGNSA. The CDR3 DNA reads as TGTGCCAGCAGCTTACGTGGACAGGGCTCGAACACCATATATTTT. The encoded protein is CASSLRGQGSNTIYF.

This clonotype has a count of ten or more. This chain links TRBV6-1 with TRBJ2-6; possibly TRBD1 for D (6 bases). Trimming took 0 bases from V and 0 from J, leaving 21 bases between them. Germline CDR1 MNHNS, CDR2 SASEGT. The CDR3 covers 21 residues. CDR3 residues: CASSEARRSAGAYSGANVLTF. The CDR3, as DNA: TGTGCCAGCAGTGAAGCGAGGAGGTCGGCAGGGGCCTACTCTGGGGCCAACGTCCTGACTTTC.

This clonotype showed up just a few times. The chain carries TRBV7-2 and TRBJ2-2; D may be TRBD1 or TRBD2 (5 bases each). Germline values: CDR1 SGHTA, CDR2 FQGNSA. Trimming shortened V by 4 bases and J by 6 bases, and 9 bases separated the two germline ends. This CDR3 contains 13 residues. CDR3 sequence (DNA): TGTGCCAGCAGCTCTCCGGGGCCCGGGGAGCTGTTTTTT. It yields the protein CASSSPGPGELFF. The full variable domain, in which reference TRBV7-2 and TRBJ2-2 provide the parts outside the CDR3, is GAGVSQSPSNKVTEKGKDVELRCDPISGHTALYWYRQSLGQGLEFLIYFQGNSAPDKSGLPSDRFSAERTGGSVSTLTIQRTQQEDSAVYLCASSSPGPGELFFGEGSRLTVL.

V and J are TRBV29-1 and TRBJ2-5; tentative D call: TRBD2 (6 bases). CDR1 is SQVTM and CDR2 is ANQGSEA in the germline V gene. This CDR3 has 13 residues. Between the trimmed V and J ends, which lost 3 bases and 2 bases, there was a span of 10 bases. This CDR3 reads CSVEVGGQETQYF. CDR3 DNA: TGCAGCGTTGAGGTGGGAGGTCAAGAGACCCAGTACTTC.

This clonotype showed up just a few times. The rearrangement links TRBV20-1 to TRBJ1-3; D gene ambiguous. The V and J ends lost 3 bases and 4 bases respectively, with 13 bases between them. The CDR3 loop spans 14 amino acids. Per the germline V gene, CDR1 is DFQATT and CDR2 is SNEGSKA (reference sequence). As DNA, the CDR3 is TGCAGTGCTAGGGGAGACGGGAGGGGAAACACCATATATTTT. Translating gives CSARGDGRGNTIYF.

The rearrangement joins TRBV20-1 to TRBJ2-3, with TRBD2 matching over 10 bases. Germline V gene data show CDR1 as DFQATT and CDR2 as SNEGSKA (reference sequence). The trim removed 3 bases at V and 5 bases at J, leaving 2 bases unmatched. The CDR3 consists of 13 residues. The chain's CDR3 is CSASRTSGDTQYF. CDR3 bases: TGCAGTGCTAGCCGGACTAGCGGAGATACGCAGTATTTT.

This clonotype appeared many times. V gene TRBV28 combines with J gene TRBJ2-7; D not certain. The CDR3 consists of 12 residues. Germline V gives CDR1 MDHEN, CDR2 SYDVKM. Trimming shortened V by 6 bases and J by 1 base, and 7 bases separated the two germline ends. DNA for the CDR3: TGTGCCAGCAGAGACCCTTCCTACGAGCAGTACTTC. This translates into CASRDPSYEQYF.

The chain uses TRBV29-1 and TRBJ2-1; D perhaps matches TRBD1 (5 bases). V lost 5 bases, J lost 0 bases, and 11 bases lay in between. The V gene's germline CDR1 is SQVTM and CDR2 ANQGSEA. The CDR3 loop spans 14 amino acids. CDR3 protein: CSVSRVGSYNEQFF. The CDR3 coding sequence is TGCAGCGTTTCCAGGGTTGGCTCCTACAATGAGCAGTTCTTC.

This chain links TRBV6-1 with TRBJ1-4; D not resolved. Germline CDR1 reads MNHNS; CDR2 reads SASEGT. Trimming shortened V by 7 bases and J by 0 bases, and 12 bases separated the two germline ends. The CDR3 length is 15 residues. The CDR3 loop is CASTIRWATNEKLFF. The CDR3 nucleotides read TGTGCCAGCACTATACGATGGGCAACTAATGAAAAACTGTTTTTT.

This clonotype has a count of ten or more. The chain has TRBV5-1 and TRBJ1-5, with TRBD1 matching over 7 bases. Per the germline V gene, CDR1 is SGHRS and CDR2 is YFSETQ. The CDR3 length is 15 residues. J lost 4 bases, V lost 3 bases, and 7 bases had no gene match. DNA of the CDR3: TGCGCCAGCAGCTGGGACGGGGACAGAAATCAGCCCCAGCATTTT. This encodes CASSWDGDRNQPQHF. Filled out from reference TRBV5-1 and TRBJ1-5, the complete variable domain reads KAGVTQTPRYLIKTRGQQVTLSCSPISGHRSVSWYQQTPGQGLQFLFEYFSETQRNKGNFPGRFSGRQFSNSRSEMNVSTLELGDSALYLCASSWDGDRNQPQHFGDGTRLSIL.

The V and J genes are TRBV12-3 or TRBV12-4 and TRBJ2-2, with D maybe TRBD1 (6 bases). The CDR3 runs 14 residues. Trimming pared 5 bases from V and 5 bases from J, leaving 12 bases between. This chain's CDR3 is CASSPWQGTGELFF. The CDR3 bases are TGTGCCAGCAGTCCGTGGCAGGGGACCGGGGAGCTGTTTTTT.

This clonotype showed up many times. The gene calls are TRBV7-4 and TRBJ2-7; 9 bases line up with TRBD2. The CDR3 has 17 residues. V was pared by 5 bases and J by 3 bases, with 14 bases of the junction left unmatched. CDR1 and CDR2 (germline): SGHVT, SQSDAQ. The CDR3 DNA reads TGTGCCAGCAGCATACCGAAGGGACTAGCCTTTAGCTACGAGCAGTACTTC. Amino acid sequence: CASSIPKGLAFSYEQYF.

V and J are TRBV25-1 and TRBJ2-1; no firm D call. From germline, CDR1 is MGHDK and CDR2 SYGVNS. Between the trimmed V and J ends, which lost 7 bases and 6 bases, there was a span of 16 bases. The CDR3 has 14 residues. CDR3: CASIAGYSGNEQFF. The CDR3 bases are TGTGCCAGCATTGCCGGTTATAGTGGCAATGAGCAGTTCTTC.

The CDR3, as DNA: TGTGCCAGCAGTTTAAATCGGGGAAGGGCTTCAGAGACCCAGTACTTC. Translated, it gives CASSLNRGRASETQYF. The chain combines TRBV28 with TRBJ2-5; a possible D gene is TRBD2 (5 bases). Germline V lookup: CDR1 MDHEN, CDR2 SYDVKM. V was clipped by 2 bases and J by 4 bases, with 17 bases between them. The CDR3 contains 16 residues.

This clonotype was detected a few times. V usage is TRBV5-1 and J usage is TRBJ2-5, with D uncertain. The CDR3 runs 14 residues. Per germline, CDR1 SGHRS and CDR2 YFSETQ. V lost 0 bases, J lost 3 bases, and 9 bases lay in between. The CDR3 coding sequence is TGCGCCAGCAGCTTGGTCTCAGACAAAGAGACCCAGTACTTC. Amino acids: CASSLVSDKETQYF.

This clonotype occurred many times. This chain joins TRBV7-3 and TRBJ2-7; 7 bases are shared with TRBD1. The CDR3 runs to 15 residues. Germline CDR1 is SGHTA and CDR2 is FQGTGA. J was trimmed by 0 bases and V by 5 bases; bases with no gene match: 7. CDR3 nucleotides: TGTGCCAGCAGCCCCTCGGGACAGAGCTCCTACGAGCAGTACTTC. This gives the protein CASSPSGQSSYEQYF.

Ten or more counts support this clonotype. The chain links TRBV20-1 to TRBJ2-7, with 9 bases identical to TRBD2. V trimming: 6 bases; J trimming: 5 bases; junction bases outside the gene matches: 8. CDR1 is DFQATT, CDR2 SNEGSKA, per germline (reference sequence). The CDR3 consists of 13 residues. Here the CDR3 reads CSAEPSGKDEQYF. Here the CDR3 DNA reads TGCAGTGCCGAACCTAGCGGGAAGGACGAGCAGTACTTC.

The chain uses TRBV4-1 and TRBJ2-1; D is possibly TRBD1 or TRBD2 (5 bases each). Germline CDR1 reads MGHRA; CDR2 reads YSYEKL. The CDR3 length is 14 residues. V lost 6 bases, J lost 7 bases, and 16 bases lay in between. The CDR3 DNA reads as TGCGCCAGCAGACCCCCGGGACGGATTAATGAGCAGTTCTTC. Encoded protein: CASRPPGRINEQFF.

This clonotype was counted between two and nine times. The rearrangement links TRBV9 to TRBJ2-5; D uncertain. V was clipped by 4 bases and J by 0 bases, with 10 bases between them. The germline gives CDR1 SGDLS, CDR2 YYNGEE. The CDR3 is 14 amino acids. The chain's CDR3 is CASSPGPDQETQYF. CDR3 nucleotides: TGTGCCAGCAGCCCTGGACCAGACCAAGAGACCCAGTACTTC. Complete variable domain (other parts from reference TRBV9 and TRBJ2-5): DSGVTQTPKHLITATGQRVTLRCSPRSGDLSVYWYQQSLDQGLQFLIQYYNGEERAKGNILERFSAQQFPDLHSELNLSSLELGDSALYFCASSPGPDQETQYFGPGTRLLVL.

In the case of this clonotype: Compared with germline, one end of the junction differs, possibly owing to a read error. The V gene is TRBV12-3 or TRBV12-4, the J gene TRBJ2-5; D uncertain. This CDR3 has 14 residues. The CDR3 nucleotides read TGTGCCAGCAGTAAGCCCCAGACTCAAGAGGCCCAGTACTTC. Encoded protein: CASSKPQTQEAQYF.

This clonotype turned up a few times. The V gene is TRBV29-1, the J gene TRBJ2-1; D is unclear. The V end lost 1 base, the J end lost 0 bases, and 7 bases lay between the germline ends. The CDR3 spans 14 residues. Looked up from germline, CDR1 is SQVTM and CDR2 is ANQGSEA. The CDR3 DNA is TGCAGCGTTGAAGGCCGTAGCTCCTACAATGAGCAGTTCTTC. Its translation is CSVEGRSSYNEQFF.

The V and J genes are TRBV11-2 and TRBJ2-6; the match to TRBD1 covers 10 bases. After removal of 5 bases from V and 0 bases from J, the junction contained 4 bases not matched to a gene. The CDR3 has 17 residues. Looked up from germline, CDR1 is SGHAT and CDR2 is FQNNGV. The CDR3 region is CASSATGGRSGANVLTF. CDR3 DNA sequence: TGTGCCAGCAGCGCGACAGGGGGCCGCTCTGGGGCCAACGTCCTGACTTTC.

V is TRBV20-1 and J is TRBJ2-1, with D maybe TRBD1 (5 bases). The CDR3 covers 12 residues. CDR1 and CDR2 (germline): DFQATT, SNEGSKA (reference sequence). V was clipped by 4 bases and J by 8 bases, with 12 bases between them. CDR3 sequence reads: CSATPRGDEQFF. CDR3 nucleotides: TGCAGTGCTACTCCTAGGGGCGATGAGCAGTTCTTC.

V gene TRBV3-1 combines with J gene TRBJ1-2; 7 nucleotides match TRBD1. The CDR3 is made up of 14 amino acids. The germline gives CDR1 LGHDT, CDR2 YNNKEL (reference sequence). V was pared by 3 bases and J by 1 base, with 2 bases of the junction left unmatched. CDR3 sequence reads: CASSQRQGNYGYTF. The CDR3 nucleotides read TGTGCCAGCAGCCAGCGACAGGGTAACTATGGCTACACCTTC. Looking up the rest from reference TRBV3-1 and TRBJ1-2 gives the full variable domain: DTAVSQTPKYLVTQMGNDKSIKCEQNLGHDTMYWYKQDSKKFLKIMFSYNNKELIINETVPNRFSPKSPDKAHLNLHINSLELGDSAVYFCASSQRQGNYGYTFGSGTRLTVV.

The chain carries TRBV5-1 and TRBJ2-7; D possibly corresponds to TRBD1 (7 bases). V lost 1 base to trimming and J lost 3 bases, with 17 bases between them. Per the germline V gene, CDR1 is SGHRS and CDR2 is YFSETQ. The CDR3 covers 16 residues. The CDR3 spells CASSLMAGQPVYEQYF. For the CDR3, the DNA is TGCGCCAGCAGCTTGATGGCGGGACAGCCAGTCTACGAGCAGTACTTC.